This T cell receptor (beta chain) was recovered during a study of breast tumors, draining lymph nodes, adjacent tissues. Whole-study results and caveats: Tumors had less TCR diversity than lymph nodes, more than nontumor tissue. Findings are consistent with lymph node origin and intratumoral expansion of most tumor T cells.

Breast cancer patients provided tissue from their axillary draining lymph nodes. From the multiplex PCR reads, TCRdb called clonotypes with MiXCR, one entry per CDR3 protein. The sample consists of around 130,000 distinct CDR3 sequences, 32% of them appearing once. Turning to this clonotype: Its target is not known.

Trimming removed 4 bases from V and 4 bases from J; junction bases left unmatched: 7. The CDR3 covers 15 residues. The germline gives CDR1 SGHTA, CDR2 FQGNSA. The chain joins TRBV7-2 to TRBJ2-3; 8 nucleotides align to TRBD1. Sequencing was carried out using axillary lymph node tissue. This receptor was taken from a female donor with breast cancer. Some clones in this sample may be carry-over from other donors' samples. Here the CDR3 reads CASSSKTGGSDTQYF. CDR3 DNA sequence: TGTGCCAGCAGCTCAAAAACAGGGGGATCAGATACGCAGTATTTT. The variable domain in full, with the rest retrieved from reference TRBV7-2 and TRBJ2-3, is GAGVSQSPSNKVTEKGKDVELRCDPISGHTALYWYRQSLGQGLEFLIYFQGNSAPDKSGLPSDRFSAERTGGSVSTLTIQRTQQEDSAVYLCASSSKTGGSDTQYFGPGTRLTVL.